The 5 T cell receptor beta chains reported below all come from one sample, sequenced in a study of shared clonotypes between healthy human individuals. Sequencing used immunoSEQ multiplex PCR; TCRdb keeps in-frame clones, though not all of them. The profile covers roughly 2.6 million clones, with roughly 92% appearing a single time and 0.14% taken by the ten largest. Material: naive CD4+ T cells sorted from blood. The subset is: CD45RA+ positively selected. These receptors were collected from a man aged 18 to 29 in good health.

This clone was counted a single time. The chain is built from TRBV28 and TRBJ2-2, with D unclear. The length of the CDR3 is 15 residues. Between the trimmed V and J ends, which lost 6 bases and 0 bases, there was a span of 11 bases. Germline V gives CDR1 MDHEN, CDR2 SYDVKM. In DNA, the CDR3 is TGTGCCAGCAGGGGCGGTGGAGCGAACACCGGGGAGCTGTTTTTT. Encoded protein: CASRGGGANTGELFF. Complete variable domain (other parts from reference TRBV28 and TRBJ2-2): DVKVTQSSRYLVKRTGEKVFLECVQDMDHENMFWYRQDPGLGLRLIYFSYDVKMKEKGDIPEGYSVSREKKERFSLILESASTNQTSMYLCASRGGGANTGELFFGEGSRLTVL.

This chain links TRBV9 with TRBJ1-1; no firm D call. V shed 6 bases and J shed 4 bases, with 10 bases lying between them. The germline CDR1 and CDR2 sequences are SGDLS and YYNGEE. The CDR3 totals 12 residues. CDR3 DNA sequence: TGTGCCAGCAACCGCATGGGCACTGAAGCTTTCTTT. This gives the protein CASNRMGTEAFF.

The table lists this clone with a few counts. The V gene is TRBV30, the J gene TRBJ1-6, with 8 bases lining up with TRBD1. V trimming: 5 bases; J trimming: 7 bases; junction bases outside the gene matches: 7. The V gene's germline CDR1 is GTSNPN and CDR2 SVGIG (reference sequence). The CDR3 has 14 residues. This CDR3 reads CAWLPGQANSPLHF. The CDR3 DNA follows: TGTGCCTGGTTGCCGGGACAGGCCAATTCACCCCTCCACTTT.

The V call is TRBV11-2, the J call TRBJ2-7; no definite D call. The CDR3 runs 15 residues. Trimming pared 0 bases from V and 5 bases from J, leaving 14 bases between. Germline CDR1 and CDR2: SGHAT and FQNNGV. CDR3 sequence: CASSLDIGRGHEQYF. As DNA, the CDR3 is TGTGCCAGCAGCTTAGATATAGGCAGAGGACACGAGCAGTACTTC.

The chain joins TRBV5-1 to TRBJ2-5, with D perhaps TRBD2 (7 bases). The germline V gene has CDR1 SGHRS and CDR2 YFSETQ. Trimming cost V 6 bases and J 8 bases, with 23 bases left between them. CDR3 length: 15 residues. The CDR3 protein is CASKQGQGLVVTQYF. The CDR3 region has the DNA TGCGCCAGCAAGCAGGGGCAAGGACTAGTAGTTACCCAGTACTTC.